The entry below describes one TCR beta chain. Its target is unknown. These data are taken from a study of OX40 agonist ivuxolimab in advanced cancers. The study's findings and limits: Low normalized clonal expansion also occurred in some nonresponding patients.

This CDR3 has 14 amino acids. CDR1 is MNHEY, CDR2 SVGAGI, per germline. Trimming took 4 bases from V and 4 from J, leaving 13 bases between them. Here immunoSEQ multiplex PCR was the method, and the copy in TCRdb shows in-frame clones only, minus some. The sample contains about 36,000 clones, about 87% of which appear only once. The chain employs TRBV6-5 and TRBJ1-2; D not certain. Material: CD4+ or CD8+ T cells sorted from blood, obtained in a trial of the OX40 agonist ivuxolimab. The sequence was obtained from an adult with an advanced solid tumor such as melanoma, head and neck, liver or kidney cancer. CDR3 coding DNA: TGTGCCAGCAGTTCTGCCGGGTCCTTCTATGGCTACACCTTC. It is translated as CASSSAGSFYGYTF.